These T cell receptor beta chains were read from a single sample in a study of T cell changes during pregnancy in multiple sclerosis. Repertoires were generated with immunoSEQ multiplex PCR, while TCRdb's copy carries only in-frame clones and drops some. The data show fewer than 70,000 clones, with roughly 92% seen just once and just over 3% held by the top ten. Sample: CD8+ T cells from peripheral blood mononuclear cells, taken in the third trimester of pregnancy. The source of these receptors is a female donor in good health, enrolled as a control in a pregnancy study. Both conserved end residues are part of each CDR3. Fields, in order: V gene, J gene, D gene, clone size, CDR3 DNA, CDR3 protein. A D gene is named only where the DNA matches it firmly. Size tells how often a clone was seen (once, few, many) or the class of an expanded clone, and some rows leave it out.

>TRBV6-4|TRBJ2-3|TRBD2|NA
TGTGCCAGCAGTGACTCTAGCGGGGGGGCCACAGATACGCAGTATTTT
CASSDSSGGATDTQYF
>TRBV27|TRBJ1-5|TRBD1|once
TGTGCCAGCAGTTCAGGGGGGTATAGCAATCAGCCCCAGCATTTT
CASSSGGYSNQPQHF
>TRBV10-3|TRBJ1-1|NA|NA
TGTGCCATCAGTGAAATGGGGGCGACTGAAGCTTTCTTT
CAISEMGATEAFF
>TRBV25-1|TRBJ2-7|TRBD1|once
TGTGCCAGCAGTGATCCCGGGTGGGACAGGGGTGATGAGCAGTACTTC
CASSDPGWDRGDEQYF
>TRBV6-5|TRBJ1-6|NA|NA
TGTGCCAGCAGTTACTCGATGACAGCCACAAGAACACCCCTCCACTTT
CASSYSMTATRTPLHF
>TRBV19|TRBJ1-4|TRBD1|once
TGTGCCAGTAGTGGACAGGGATATAAGTTTTTT
CASSGQGYKFF
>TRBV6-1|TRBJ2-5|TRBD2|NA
TGTGCCAGCAGTGAAGGGCAAGCGGGGGGCAGTGAGACCCAGTACTTC
CASSEGQAGGSETQYF
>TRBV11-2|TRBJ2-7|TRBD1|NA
TGTGCCAGCAGCTCCGGGACAGGGGGTTTCGAGCAGTACTTC
CASSSGTGGFEQYF
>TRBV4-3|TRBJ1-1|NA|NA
TGCGCCAGCAGCCAGGGTTCAGGGAACACTGAAGCTTTCTTT
CASSQGSGNTEAFF
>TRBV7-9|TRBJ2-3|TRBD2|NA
TGTGCCAGCAGCCCGCGGACTAGTGCAGATACGCAGTATTTT
CASSPRTSADTQYF
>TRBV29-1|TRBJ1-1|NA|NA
TGCAGCGTTGAAGATGGGGGGGTGGATGAAGCTTTCTTT
CSVEDGGVDEAFF
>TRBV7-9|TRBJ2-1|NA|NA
TGTGCCAGCAGCTTCAGGGGTAATGAGCAGTTCTTC
CASSFRGNEQFF
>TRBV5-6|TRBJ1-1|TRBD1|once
TGTGCCAGCAGCTTGGGGGGGAGACAGGGTGAAGCTTTCTTT
CASSLGGRQGEAFF
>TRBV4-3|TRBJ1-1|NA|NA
TGCGCCAGCAGCCCGACAAAAATAAACAGGGTCACTGAAGCTTTCTTT
CASSPTKINRVTEAFF
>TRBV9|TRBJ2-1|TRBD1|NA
TGTGCCAGCAGCGCAGGGGGCCGGCACAATGAGCAGTTCTTC
CASSAGGRHNEQFF
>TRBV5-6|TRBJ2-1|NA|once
TGTGCCAGCAGCTTGGCCACGGACTTAGCATACAATGAGCAGTTCTTC
CASSLATDLAYNEQFF
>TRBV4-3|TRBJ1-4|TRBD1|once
TGCGCCAGCAGCCTAACAGGGGGCTTATATGAAAAACTGTTTTTT
CASSLTGGLYEKLFF
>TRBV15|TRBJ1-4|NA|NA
TGTGCCACCAGCAGAGATCAGGCCGGCGGGGATGAAAAACTGTTTTTT
CATSRDQAGGDEKLFF
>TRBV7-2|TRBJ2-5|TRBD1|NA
TGTGCCAGCAGCCCCTTCCAGGGGGCAACAGAGACCCAGTACTTC
CASSPFQGATETQYF
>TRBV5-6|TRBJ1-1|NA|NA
TGTGCCAGCAGCGTGGGGGCCGCTGAAGCTTTCTTT
CASSVGAAEAFF
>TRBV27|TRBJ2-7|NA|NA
TGTGCCAGCAGTTTAAGCGGACCCTACGAGCAGTACTTC
CASSLSGPYEQYF
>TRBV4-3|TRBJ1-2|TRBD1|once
TGCGCCAGCAGCCAAGCCAACCGACCAGGGGGTTATGGCTACACCTTC
CASSQANRPGGYGYTF
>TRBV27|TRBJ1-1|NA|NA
TGTGCCAGCAGTTTCGGGACTGAAGCTTTCTTT
CASSFGTEAFF
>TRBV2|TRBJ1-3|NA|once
TGTGCCAGCCTCCTAAGCTCTGGAAACACCATATATTTT
CASLLSSGNTIYF
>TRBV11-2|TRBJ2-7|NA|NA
TGTGCCAGCAGCTACTTGTCACTTGGGGGCGGCGAGCAGTACTTC
CASSYLSLGGGEQYF
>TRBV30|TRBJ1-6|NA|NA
TGTGCCTTGTCTTACAGCTCCTATAATTCACCCCTCCACTTT
CALSYSSYNSPLHF
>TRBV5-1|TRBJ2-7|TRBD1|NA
TGCGCCAGCAGCTTGGGAGGGACAGGGCTCTCCTACGAGCAGTACTTC
CASSLGGTGLSYEQYF
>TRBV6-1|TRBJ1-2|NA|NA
TGTGCCAGCAGGGGCTCCTCGACCGGCTACACCTTC
CASRGSSTGYTF
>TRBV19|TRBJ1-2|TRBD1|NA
TGTGCCAGTAGTGACAGGGGCCATGGCTACACCTTC
CASSDRGHGYTF
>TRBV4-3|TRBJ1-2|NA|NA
TGCGCCAGCAGCCAAGATCACAGGACAGCGAATAACTATGGCTACACCTTC
CASSQDHRTANNYGYTF
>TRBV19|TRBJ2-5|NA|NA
TGTGCCAGCCGGGACTCAGGAGAGGCCCAGTACTTC
CASRDSGEAQYF
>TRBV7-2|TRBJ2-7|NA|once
TGTGCCAGCAGCTTAGATCCGGGGTCCTACGAGCAGTACTTC
CASSLDPGSYEQYF
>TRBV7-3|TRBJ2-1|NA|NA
TGTGCCAGCTCCCGGGGGAATCCCTACAATGAGCAGTTCTTC
CASSRGNPYNEQFF
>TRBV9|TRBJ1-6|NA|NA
TGTGCCAGCAGCGTATCGGGGGGGCGAAATTCACCCCTCCACTTT
CASSVSGGRNSPLHF
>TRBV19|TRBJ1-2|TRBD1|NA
TGTGCCAGTAGTGCCTCGACAGGGGGTTATGGCTACACCTTC
CASSASTGGYGYTF
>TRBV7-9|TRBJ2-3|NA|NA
TGTGCCAGCACTCTGCCGAGAGATACGCAGTATTTT
CASTLPRDTQYF
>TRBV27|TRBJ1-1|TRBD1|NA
TGTGCCAGCAGTACCCCGACAGGGGGGACTGAAGCTTTCTTT
CASSTPTGGTEAFF
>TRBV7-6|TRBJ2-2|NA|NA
TGTGCCAGCAGCTTAGTGATCGGGTCCGGGGAGCTGTTTTTT
CASSLVIGSGELFF
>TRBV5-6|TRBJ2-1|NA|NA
TGTGCCAGCAGCTTAGCAGGTGAGCAGTTCTTC
CASSLAGEQFF
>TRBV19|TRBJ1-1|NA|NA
TGTGCCAGTAGTTCTCGGCGGGCCAGGACTGAAGCTTTCTTT
CASSSRRARTEAFF
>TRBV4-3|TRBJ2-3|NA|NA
TGCGCCAGCAGCCAAGTTATCAACACTATGAATACGCAGTATTTT
CASSQVINTMNTQYF
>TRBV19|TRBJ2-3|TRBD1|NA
TGTGCCAGCCAGGACAGGGGTTACACAGATACGCAGTATTTT
CASQDRGYTDTQYF
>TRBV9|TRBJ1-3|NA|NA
TGTGCCAGCAGCGTAGACAGGAGCTCTGGAAACACCATATATTTT
CASSVDRSSGNTIYF
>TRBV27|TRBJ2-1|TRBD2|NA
TGTGCCAGCAGGGTGGCGGGGGGGGAATACAATGAGCAGTTCTTC
CASRVAGGEYNEQFF
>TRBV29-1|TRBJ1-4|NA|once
TGCAGCGCCGACGGGGGATTTGGGGAAAAACTGTTTTTT
CSADGGFGEKLFF
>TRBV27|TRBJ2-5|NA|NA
TGTGCCAGCAGTATGGGGGGGACCCAGTACTTC
CASSMGGTQYF
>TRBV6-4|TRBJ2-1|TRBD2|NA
TGTGCCAGCAGTGAGAGCGGGATTTACAATGAGCAGTTCTTC
CASSESGIYNEQFF
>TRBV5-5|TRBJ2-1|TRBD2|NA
TGTGCCAGCAGTGCAGGACTAGCCTCCTACAATGAGCAGTTCTTC
CASSAGLASYNEQFF
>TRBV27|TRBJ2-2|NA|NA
TGTGCCAGCCTACTAAGGAACACCGGGGAGCTGTTTTTT
CASLLRNTGELFF
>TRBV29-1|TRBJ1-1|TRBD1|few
TGCAGCGTTGTAGACAGGGCGACTGAAGCTTTCTTT
CSVVDRATEAFF
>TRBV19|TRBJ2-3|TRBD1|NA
TGTGCCAGTAGTCCGCTCGGACAGGGGGCCGAAGATACGCAGTATTTT
CASSPLGQGAEDTQYF
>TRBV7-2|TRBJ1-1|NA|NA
TGTGCCAGCAGTCTCTTGGCGAGGGGGAGCACTGAAGCTTTCTTT
CASSLLARGSTEAFF
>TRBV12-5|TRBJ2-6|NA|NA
TGTGCTAGTGGTTTGATGCTGTCGAGCCTCTCTGGGGCCAACGTCCTGACTTTC
CASGLMLSSLSGANVLTF
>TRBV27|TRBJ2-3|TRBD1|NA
TGTGCCAGCAGTTTGAGGGGGACAGGGACAGATACGCAGTATTTT
CASSLRGTGTDTQYF
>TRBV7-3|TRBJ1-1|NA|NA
TGTGCCAGCAGCGCATCGCAGGGAACTGAAGCTTTCTTT
CASSASQGTEAFF